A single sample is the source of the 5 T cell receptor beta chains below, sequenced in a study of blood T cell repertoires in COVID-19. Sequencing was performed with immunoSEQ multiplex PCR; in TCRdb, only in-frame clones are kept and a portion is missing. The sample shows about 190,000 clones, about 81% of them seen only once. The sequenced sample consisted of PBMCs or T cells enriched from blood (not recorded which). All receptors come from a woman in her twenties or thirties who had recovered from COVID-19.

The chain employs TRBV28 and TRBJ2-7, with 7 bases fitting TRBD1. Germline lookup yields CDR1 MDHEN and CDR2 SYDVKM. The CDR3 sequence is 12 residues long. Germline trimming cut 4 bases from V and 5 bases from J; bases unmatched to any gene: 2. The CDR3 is CASSSTGNEQYV. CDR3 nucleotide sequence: TGTGCCAGCAGTTCGACAGGGAACGAGCAGTACGTC.

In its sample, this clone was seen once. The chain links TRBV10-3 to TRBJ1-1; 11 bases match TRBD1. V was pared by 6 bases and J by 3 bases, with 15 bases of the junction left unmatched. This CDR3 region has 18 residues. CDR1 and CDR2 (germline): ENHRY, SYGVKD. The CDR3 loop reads CAIRTTGTGGPLDTEAFF. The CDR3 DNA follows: TGTGCCATCAGAACCACGGGGACAGGGGGTCCTCTGGACACTGAAGCTTTCTTT.

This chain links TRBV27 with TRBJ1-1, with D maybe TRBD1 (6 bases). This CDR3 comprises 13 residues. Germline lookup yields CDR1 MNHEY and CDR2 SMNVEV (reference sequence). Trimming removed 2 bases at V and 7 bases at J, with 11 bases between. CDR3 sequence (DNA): TGTGCCAGCAGTTTAGGACAGAGCATTGAAGCTTTCTTT. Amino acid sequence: CASSLGQSIEAFF.

The CDR3 nucleotides are TGTGCCAGCAGTTTAAATCAGGTGGCCTACGAGCAGTACTTC. Protein sequence: CASSLNQVAYEQYF. V gene TRBV27 combines with J gene TRBJ2-7; unclear D gene. Trimming took 2 bases from V and 2 from J, leaving 10 bases between them. The length of the CDR3 is 14 residues. Germline lookup yields CDR1 MNHEY and CDR2 SMNVEV (reference sequence).

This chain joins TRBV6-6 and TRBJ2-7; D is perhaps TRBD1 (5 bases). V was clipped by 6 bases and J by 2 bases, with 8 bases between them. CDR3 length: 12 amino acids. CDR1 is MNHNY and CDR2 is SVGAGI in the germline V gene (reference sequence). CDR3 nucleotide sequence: TGTGCCAGCAGCTGGACACCCTACGAGCAGTACTTC. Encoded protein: CASSWTPYEQYF.